What follows are 18 T cell receptor beta chains derived from one specimen sequenced in a study of cytomegalovirus exposure and HLA in healthy donors. Primers included in the PCR were 60 Vbeta and 13 Jbeta primers. Assay used: immunoSEQ multiplex PCR; TCRdb lists only in-frame clones, some missing. The table records approximately 190,000 clones, 81% of them present only once. Sample: PBMCs. The receptor source for this set is a man aged 50-59 years in good health and CMV-seronegative.

The gene calls are TRBV10-3 and TRBJ1-1; possible D gene TRBD1, 6 bases. Trimming left V 1 base short and J 0 bases short, with 12 bases between. Germline lookup yields CDR1 ENHRY and CDR2 SYGVKD. The CDR3 has 16 residues. This CDR3 reads CAISELSQGLNTEAFF. In nucleotides, the CDR3 is TGTGCCATCAGTGAGTTATCACAGGGACTGAACACTGAAGCTTTCTTT.

To note about this clone: At the DNA level, this CDR3 is encoded by other sequences in the same sample as well. The chain employs TRBV7-2 and TRBJ2-3; D remains unclear. The CDR3 spans 11 residues. V was shortened by 4 bases and J by 6 bases, with 5 bases between the two germline ends. The germline V gene encodes CDR1 SGHTA and CDR2 FQGNSA. The CDR3 DNA follows: TGTGCCAGCAGCTCGCGGGATACGCAGTATTTT. Protein product: CASSSRDTQYF.

The rearrangement uses TRBV10-1 and TRBJ2-7; D may be TRBD2 (5 bases). The CDR3 is 13 residues long. V lost 2 bases and J 0 bases, leaving 5 bases between the germline ends. Germline CDR1 WNHNN, CDR2 SYGVQD (reference sequence). The CDR3 coding sequence is TGCGCCAGCAGTGAGGCGGGCTCCTACGAGCAGTACTTC. It is translated as CASSEAGSYEQYF.

This chain uses TRBV7-2 with TRBJ2-7, with 8 bases that match TRBD2. Germline loops: CDR1 SGHTA, CDR2 FQGNSA. V was clipped by 7 bases and J by 1 base; unmatched bases: 6. This CDR3 spans 14 amino acids. The CDR3 coding sequence is TGTGCCAGCATCGAGACTAGCGATTCCTACGAGCAGTACTTC. It translates to CASIETSDSYEQYF. Complete variable domain (other parts from reference TRBV7-2 and TRBJ2-7): GAGVSQSPSNKVTEKGKDVELRCDPISGHTALYWYRQSLGQGLEFLIYFQGNSAPDKSGLPSDRFSAERTGGSVSTLTIQRTQQEDSAVYLCASIETSDSYEQYFGPGTRLTVT.

This rearrangement joins TRBV7-2 to TRBJ1-6; a weak D match, TRBD1 (6 bases). Trimming removed 1 base at V and 8 bases at J, with 12 bases between. The germline gives CDR1 SGHTA, CDR2 FQGNSA. CDR3 length equals 15 residues. CDR3 sequence: CASSLVVAGDSPLHF. In DNA, the CDR3 is TGTGCCAGCAGCTTAGTCGTGGCAGGGGATTCACCCCTCCACTTT.

This chain uses TRBV23-1 with TRBJ2-7; the D gene is possibly TRBD2 (6 bases). TRBV23-1 is flagged as an ORF with uncertain function. The CDR3 length is 16 residues. V was shortened by 0 bases and J by 7 bases, with 19 bases between the two germline ends. Here the CDR3 DNA reads TGCGCCAGCAGTCAATCCTTCCGGGGAGGAGATGAGGAGCAGTACTTC. Its translation: CASSQSFRGGDEEQYF.

The V call is TRBV2, the J call TRBJ1-6; the match to TRBD1 covers 7 bases. The ends lost 7 bases at V and 7 bases at J; junction bases unmatched: 10. The CDR3 sequence is 15 residues long. The germline V gene encodes CDR1 SNHLY and CDR2 FYNNEI. The CDR3 nucleotides read TGTGCCAGCACGGTTACCGGGACAGCAAATTCACCCCTCCACTTT. Translating it yields CASTVTGTANSPLHF.

CDR3 amino acids: CASSISGIYEQYF. The CDR3 DNA reads TGTGCCAGTAGTATATCCGGGATCTACGAGCAGTACTTC. The chain employs TRBV19 and TRBJ2-7; TRBD2 might be the D (5 bases). The V end lost 2 bases, the J end lost 3 bases, and 8 bases lay between the germline ends. CDR1 is LNHDA, CDR2 SQIVND, per germline (reference sequence). The CDR3 sequence is 13 residues long.

The chain employs TRBV2 and TRBJ1-3, with D possibly TRBD1 on 5 matching bases. CDR1 and CDR2 (germline): SNHLY, FYNNEI. There are 15 residues in the CDR3. V lost 7 bases, J lost 4 bases, and 17 bases lay in between. Written as DNA, the CDR3 is TGTGCCAGCACATGGGGCCAGGGTAAAGGAAACACCATATATTTT. Encoded protein: CASTWGQGKGNTIYF. Looking up the rest from reference TRBV2 and TRBJ1-3 gives the full variable domain: EPEVTQTPSHQVTQMGQEVILRCVPISNHLYFYWYRQILGQKVEFLVSFYNNEISEKSEIFDDQFSVERPDGSNFTLKIRSTKLEDSAMYFCASTWGQGKGNTIYFGEGSWLTVV.

Comment on this clone: This same CDR3 is encoded by further DNA sequences in the sample. V usage is TRBV7-2 and J usage is TRBJ2-7; D might be TRBD2 (6 bases). V lost 4 bases, J lost 0 bases, and 10 bases lay in between. The germline V gene has CDR1 SGHTA and CDR2 FQGNSA. The CDR3 spans 14 residues. CDR3 in amino acids: CASSSGGSSYEQYF. The CDR3 region has the DNA TGTGCCAGCAGCTCCGGGGGAAGCTCCTACGAGCAGTACTTC. Full variable domain (missing parts from reference TRBV7-2 and TRBJ2-7): GAGVSQSPSNKVTEKGKDVELRCDPISGHTALYWYRQSLGQGLEFLIYFQGNSAPDKSGLPSDRFSAERTGGSVSTLTIQRTQQEDSAVYLCASSSGGSSYEQYFGPGTRLTVT.

The chain recombines TRBV2 with TRBJ1-6, with a tentative D call TRBD1 (6 bases). Looked up from germline, CDR1 is SNHLY and CDR2 is FYNNEI. The CDR3 covers 14 residues. Deletions cut 5 bases from V and 7 bases from J, with 12 bases between. The CDR3, as DNA: TGTGCCAGCAGTCTACAGGGTGCCAATTCACCCCTCCACTTT. This translates into CASSLQGANSPLHF.

The chain has TRBV7-8 and TRBJ2-1; 11 bases match TRBD1. The CDR3 covers 14 residues. Germline assignment: CDR1 SGHVS and CDR2 FQNEAQ. The junction had 12 bases not matched to a gene; V was cut back by 10 bases and J by 10 bases. The CDR3 DNA sequence: TGTGCCACATCCGTAGGACAGGGGGCGAGCGAGCAGTTCTTC. Its protein is CATSVGQGASEQFF.

The chain couples TRBV4-1 to TRBJ2-6; TRBD2 matches 10 bases. This CDR3 has 19 amino acids. V lost 1 base, J lost 2 bases, and 8 bases stayed unmatched. Germline V gives CDR1 MGHRA, CDR2 YSYEKL. CDR3: CASSQAFLAGVTGANVLTF. CDR3 DNA: TGCGCCAGCAGCCAAGCGTTCCTAGCGGGGGTGACTGGGGCCAACGTCCTGACTTTC.

V and J are TRBV2 and TRBJ2-6; D may be TRBD1 (6 bases). Germline-derived CDR1 and CDR2 are SNHLY and FYNNEI. CDR3 length equals 16 residues. V lost 4 bases to trimming and J lost 0 bases, with 10 bases between them. CDR3 DNA sequence: TGTGCCAGCAGTGGATGGGACACCTCTGGGGCCAACGTCCTGACTTTC. This sequence encodes CASSGWDTSGANVLTF.

The rearrangement links TRBV7-9 to TRBJ1-1, with TRBD1 as a possible D gene (5 bases). The V and J ends lost 5 bases and 5 bases respectively, with 9 bases between them. The CDR3 loop spans 12 amino acids. Germline-derived CDR1 and CDR2 are SEHNR and FQNEAQ (reference sequence). CDR3 residues: CASSPAGTEAFF. Here the CDR3 DNA reads TGTGCCAGCAGCCCCGCAGGGACTGAAGCTTTCTTT.

V usage is TRBV5-1 and J usage is TRBJ2-1, with unresolved D. CDR1 is SGHRS and CDR2 is YFSETQ in the germline V gene. The V end was cut by 4 bases, the J end by 0 bases, with 5 bases between. The CDR3 spans 13 residues. The CDR3 sequence is CASSRDSYNEQFF. The DNA of the CDR3 is TGCGCCAGCAGCCGCGACTCCTACAATGAGCAGTTCTTC.

The rearrangement joins TRBV9 to TRBJ2-3; D might be TRBD2 (5 bases). V lost 3 bases and J 4 bases, leaving 18 bases between the germline ends. Per germline, CDR1 SGDLS and CDR2 YYNGEE. This CDR3 region has 16 residues. The CDR3 sequence: CASSDSLEVYPDTQYF. In DNA, the CDR3 is TGTGCCAGCAGCGACTCACTAGAAGTGTACCCAGATACGCAGTATTTT.

V usage is TRBV7-2 and J usage is TRBJ2-5; TRBD2 agrees at 7 bases. TRBJ2-7 matches the DNA end more closely, so the J call is doubtful. This CDR3 contains 14 residues. In germline, CDR1 is SGHTA, CDR2 FQGNSA. The CDR3 reads CASGRTSGEYEQYF. In DNA, the CDR3 is TGTGCCAGCGGTCGGACGAGCGGGGAGTACGAGCAGTACTTC.